This T cell receptor beta chain originates from a study of shared clonotypes between healthy human individuals. Study-level findings and limits: The study sampled only blood, and tissue repertoires likely differ.

This clone was seen a few times. Its target is not known. Splitting the CD4+ cells yielded a CD45RA+ naive subset and a CD45RA-negative memory subset. Sorted-subset replicate PCR reactions were performed with 200 ng DNA, corresponding to 25,000 to 35,000 T cell genomes. Original analysis: In the immunoSEQ data, sequences were junction-only and lacked quality scores, so filtering differed. The method was immunoSEQ multiplex PCR; TCRdb's version includes in-frame clones alone and lacks a portion of them. That table gives V, J and clone size, and the DNA gave D and trimming. The sample contains about 1 million clones, roughly 80% of which appear only once. The CDR3 runs 11 residues. Germline CDR1 is MGHDK and CDR2 is SYGVNS. The V gene lost 6 bases and the J gene lost 4 bases, with 6 bases spanning the gap.

Source material: memory CD4+ T cells sorted from blood. Subset described: CD45RA-negative fraction. The sequence was collected from a man aged 18 to 29 in good health. The chain is built from TRBV25-1 and TRBJ2-5; tentatively, D is TRBD1 (5 bases). The CDR3: CASRGVETQYF. The CDR3 nucleotides read TGTGCCAGCAGAGGGGTAGAGACCCAGTACTTC.